A selection of T cell receptor beta chains follows, all from one sample in a study of lymphopenia after photon versus proton radiotherapy. TCRdb's copy holds only in-frame clones and misses some; the assay was immunoSEQ multiplex PCR. The repertoire has about 26,000 clones, approximately 85% of them found once; the top ten carry 5.2%. Sequenced material: peripheral blood, taken from a patient treated with photon-based radiotherapy. These receptors were obtained from a man aged 25-45 years with gastric cancer. Each CDR3 is given with its conserved first and last residue. The order of the fields is D gene, V gene, J gene, clone size, CDR3 protein, CDR3 DNA. D genes are given only for firm matches. Expanded clones are given a class, and other clones once, few, many or no size at all.

-	TRBV10-2	TRBJ1-2	few	CASSESNSGIYGYTF	TGCGCCAGCAGTGAGTCGAATTCGGGGATCTATGGCTACACCTTC
-	TRBV5-6	TRBJ1-5	-	CASSVAGSNQPQHF	TGTGCCAGCAGCGTGGCGGGGAGCAATCAGCCCCAGCATTTT
-	TRBV5-1	TRBJ2-5	-	CASSLRTGNQETQYF	TGCGCCAGCAGCTTGAGAACGGGCAACCAAGAGACCCAGTACTTC
-	TRBV7-2	TRBJ2-3	-	CASSGRAVDTQYF	TGTGCCAGCAGCGGACGGGCGGTGGATACGCAGTATTTT
-	TRBV18	TRBJ2-1	-	CASSPYTDDNEQFF	TGTGCCAGCTCACCATACACAGATGACAATGAGCAGTTCTTC
TRBD2	TRBV2	TRBJ2-3	-	CASTPLSGATDTQYF	TGTGCCAGCACCCCACTAAGCGGGGCCACAGATACGCAGTATTTT
-	TRBV28	TRBJ2-7	-	CASSLATGSFEQYF	TGTGCCAGCAGTTTAGCAACAGGGTCGTTTGAGCAGTACTTC
-	TRBV10-2	TRBJ2-7	-	CASTMTAAYEQYF	TGCGCCAGCACCATGACAGCTGCCTACGAGCAGTACTTC
TRBD2	TRBV18	TRBJ2-1	-	CASSPLPGLAVGFF	TGTGCCAGCTCACCCCTTCCGGGACTAGCCGTCGGGTTCTTC
-	TRBV19	TRBJ2-1	-	CASSLDRGEQFF	TGTGCCAGTAGCTTGGACCGGGGTGAGCAGTTCTTC
-	TRBV7-9	TRBJ2-4	-	CASSLIQGTKNIQYF	TGTGCCAGCAGCTTAATTCAAGGAACCAAAAACATTCAGTACTTC
TRBD1	TRBV19	TRBJ1-5	-	CASSPMTGSNQPQHF	TGTGCCAGTAGTCCGATGACAGGGTCAAATCAGCCCCAGCATTTT
TRBD2	TRBV6-9	TRBJ2-7	-	CASSLLAGGVREQYF	TGTGCCAGCAGTTTGCTAGCGGGAGGGGTCAGGGAGCAGTACTTC
-	TRBV9	TRBJ2-1	few	CASSVAGGAGNEQFF	TGTGCCAGCAGCGTAGCGGGGGGCGCGGGCAATGAGCAGTTCTTC
-	TRBV5-1	TRBJ1-6	-	CASRASDGGNSPLHF	TGCGCCAGCAGGGCTTCGGATGGAGGAAATTCACCCCTCCACTTT
TRBD1	TRBV29-1	TRBJ1-1	-	CSVDGTANTEAFF	TGCAGCGTTGACGGGACAGCGAACACTGAAGCTTTCTTT
-	TRBV29-1	TRBJ2-7	few	CSVEGGGEQYF	TGCAGCGTCGAGGGGGGGGGCGAGCAGTACTTC
-	TRBV6-5	TRBJ2-7	-	CASSYTEGWEQYF	TGTGCCAGCAGCTACACGGAAGGGTGGGAGCAGTACTTC
-	TRBV28	TRBJ1-5	-	CASSLGGGNQPQHF	TGTGCCAGCAGTTTGGGGGGTGGCAATCAGCCCCAGCATTTT
TRBD1	TRBV25-1	TRBJ1-6	few	CASSDTGTAFNQNSPLHF	TGTGCCAGCAGTGATACCGGGACAGCCTTTAATCAAAATTCACCCCTCCACTTT
TRBD2	TRBV6-5	TRBJ2-3	-	CASSYSAGYTDTQYF	TGTGCCAGCAGTTACTCAGCGGGATACACAGATACGCAGTATTTT
TRBD1	TRBV11-2	TRBJ2-4	-	CASSSSGQGANIQYF	TGTGCCAGCAGCTCATCCGGACAGGGGGCGAACATTCAGTACTTC
-	TRBV7-2	TRBJ1-2	-	CASSLALGNYGYTF	TGTGCCAGCAGCTTAGCGCTGGGAAACTATGGCTACACCTTC
TRBD2	TRBV9	TRBJ2-7	-	CASSVEGGYSYEQYF	TGTGCCAGCAGCGTAGAGGGAGGGTACTCCTACGAGCAGTACTTC
-	TRBV2	TRBJ2-2	-	CASTALEGNTGELFF	TGTGCCAGCACGGCGCTGGAGGGGAACACCGGGGAGCTGTTTTTT
-	TRBV9	TRBJ1-1	once	CASSGGGLEGTEAFF	TGTGCCAGCAGCGGGGGGGGTTTGGAGGGGACTGAAGCTTTCTTT
-	TRBV29-1	TRBJ1-2	few	CSASTGTGTYGYTF	TGCAGCGCAAGCACCGGGACGGGGACCTATGGCTACACCTTC
TRBD1	TRBV2	TRBJ2-5	few	CASSVGQLQETQYF	TGTGCCAGCAGTGTGGGACAGCTCCAAGAGACCCAGTACTTC
TRBD1	TRBV2	TRBJ2-7	-	CASSSPGTGREQYF	TGTGCCAGCAGTTCTCCGGGGACAGGGCGCGAGCAGTACTTC
TRBD1	TRBV9	TRBJ2-7	-	CASSPTGITYEQYF	TGTGCCAGCAGTCCGACAGGGATCACCTACGAGCAGTACTTC
-	TRBV18	TRBJ2-1	-	CASSPTPTRLGEQFF	TGTGCCAGCTCACCAACACCGACACGTTTAGGTGAGCAGTTCTTC
-	TRBV11-3	TRBJ2-3	-	CASTPRLADTQYF	TGTGCCAGCACCCCACGGCTAGCAGATACGCAGTATTTT
-	TRBV29-1	TRBJ1-1	few	CSVEGGNTEAFF	TGCAGCGTTGAAGGGGGTAACACTGAAGCTTTCTTT
-	TRBV5-4	TRBJ2-7	-	CASTGISTHEQYF	TGTGCCAGCACGGGAATCTCGACCCACGAGCAGTACTTC
-	TRBV29-1	TRBJ2-3	-	CSGGPGDTSTDTQYF	TGCAGCGGGGGACCCGGGGACACTAGCACAGATACGCAGTATTTT
TRBD2	TRBV19	TRBJ2-5	-	CASSETSGGDQETQYF	TGTGCCAGTAGCGAAACTAGCGGGGGTGACCAAGAGACCCAGTACTTC
-	TRBV4-1	TRBJ2-1	-	CASSQDPPQEITYNEQFF	TGCGCCAGCAGCCAAGATCCTCCCCAGGAGATCACCTACAATGAGCAGTTCTTC
TRBD1	TRBV4-3	TRBJ2-7	-	CASSRTSGTGFFYEQYF	TGCGCCAGCAGCAGAACTTCCGGGACAGGGTTCTTCTACGAGCAGTACTTC
TRBD1	TRBV7-2	TRBJ2-7	-	CASSPTGQGSEQYF	TGTGCCAGCAGCCCGACGGGACAGGGATCCGAGCAGTACTTC
TRBD2	TRBV7-3	TRBJ2-3	few	CASSEGPAGGLDTQYF	TGTGCCAGCAGCGAAGGCCCGGCGGGAGGGCTGGATACGCAGTATTTT
-	TRBV25-1	TRBJ2-7	-	CASRQDHGYEQYF	TGTGCCAGCAGACAGGATCACGGCTACGAGCAGTACTTC
-	TRBV6-5	TRBJ1-2	-	CASSWSQDHYGYTF	TGTGCCAGCAGTTGGTCTCAGGATCACTATGGCTACACCTTC
TRBD2	TRBV7-2	TRBJ2-5	-	CASSPERGVETQYF	TGTGCCAGCAGCCCCGAACGGGGGGTTGAGACCCAGTACTTC
-	TRBV6-1	TRBJ2-1	-	CASEVLYEQFF	TGTGCCAGCGAGGTCCTGTATGAGCAGTTCTTC
-	TRBV6-5	TRBJ1-1	-	CASSSGGVATEAFF	TGTGCCAGCAGTTCGGGAGGGGTGGCTACTGAAGCTTTCTTT
-	TRBV2	TRBJ1-5	-	CASSEVGGWEHF	TGTGCCAGCAGTGAAGTCGGCGGTTGGGAGCATTTT
-	TRBV29-1	TRBJ2-2	-	CSARLGLTGELFF	TGCAGCGCCCGATTAGGTTTAACGGGGGAGCTGTTTTTT
-	TRBV19	TRBJ1-2	-	CASSGLFARLGYTF	TGTGCCAGTAGTGGCCTTTTTGCTCGACTGGGCTACACCTTC
-	TRBV18	TRBJ1-6	-	CASSQGRNGNSPLHF	TGTGCCAGCTCACAGGGTAGGAACGGAAATTCACCCCTCCACTTT
-	TRBV10-3	TRBJ2-1	once	CAISDQGMNEQFF	TGTGCCATCAGTGATCAGGGAATGAATGAGCAGTTCTTC
-	TRBV5-5	TRBJ1-1	-	CASSFEGADTEAFF	TGTGCCAGCAGCTTTGAAGGGGCGGACACTGAAGCTTTCTTT
-	TRBV6-6	TRBJ2-3	-	CASTDGATASTDTQYF	TGTGCCAGCACTGATGGGGCAACAGCTAGCACAGATACGCAGTATTTT
-	TRBV18	TRBJ1-2	few	CASSPKGGYEGYTF	TGTGCCAGCTCACCAAAAGGAGGTTATGAGGGCTACACCTTC
TRBD2	TRBV6-5	TRBJ2-5	once	CASSYSRAGREETQYF	TGTGCCAGCAGTTACTCGAGAGCGGGGAGGGAAGAGACCCAGTACTTC
-	TRBV2	TRBJ2-1	-	CASSEVVGGSSYNEQFF	TGTGCCAGCAGTGAAGTCGTCGGCGGTTCCTCCTACAATGAGCAGTTCTTC